The clone carrying this TCR beta chain was counted a few times. What it recognizes is unknown. With 60 Vbeta and 13 Jbeta primers, the PCR was carried out. Sequenced by immunoSEQ multiplex PCR; TCRdb stores in-frame clones only, minus some. The sample shows 120,000 to 150,000 clones, roughly 75% of them seen only once. The data stem from a study of cytomegalovirus exposure and HLA in healthy donors. The CDR3 contains 13 residues. Germline V lookup: CDR1 SGHKS, CDR2 YYEKEE (reference sequence). V shed 4 bases and J shed 0 bases, with 7 bases lying between them. Study conclusions and caveats: The study carried out a later analysis of TCR beta sequences. It associated around 17,000 of them with specific HLA alleles at a false discovery rate of 0.05. Across all donors, roughly uniform sequencing depth was an assumption of the presence/absence analyses. A list of about 180 TCR beta chains associated with cytomegalovirus was given.

The sequence was obtained from a man aged 40-49 years in good health and CMV-seropositive. The sample comprised PBMCs. The chain combines TRBV5-5 with TRBJ1-1; a possible D gene is TRBD1 (6 bases). The CDR3 loop is CASSGQLNTEAFF. The DNA of the CDR3 is TGTGCCAGCAGCGGACAGTTGAACACTGAAGCTTTCTTT.